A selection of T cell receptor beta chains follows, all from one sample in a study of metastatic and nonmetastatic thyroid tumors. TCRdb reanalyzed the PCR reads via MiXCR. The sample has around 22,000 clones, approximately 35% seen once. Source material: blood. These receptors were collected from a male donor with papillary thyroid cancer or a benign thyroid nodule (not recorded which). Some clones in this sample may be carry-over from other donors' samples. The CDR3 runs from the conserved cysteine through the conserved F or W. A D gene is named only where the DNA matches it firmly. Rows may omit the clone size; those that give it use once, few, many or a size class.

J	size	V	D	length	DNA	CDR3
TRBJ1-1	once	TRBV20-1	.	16	TGCAGTGCTAGAGATCGAGGAAGAGTCATGAACACTGAAGCTTTCTTT	CSARDRGRVMNTEAFF
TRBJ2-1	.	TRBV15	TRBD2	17	TGTGCCACCAGCAGGGAAAGGACTAGCGGGACTTACAATGAGCAGTTCTTC	CATSRERTSGTYNEQFF
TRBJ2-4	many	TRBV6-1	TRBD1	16	TGTGCCAGCAGTTCCCGTAGGACAGGGGGCGCGAACGTTCAGTACTTC	CASSSRRTGGANVQYF
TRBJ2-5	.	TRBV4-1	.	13	TGCGCCAGCAGCCTGACGGTTGGGGAGACCCAGTACTTC	CASSLTVGETQYF
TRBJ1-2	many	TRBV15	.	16	TGTGCCACCAGCAGAGAGGGTGTTAGAACTAACTATGGCTACACCTTC	CATSREGVRTNYGYTF
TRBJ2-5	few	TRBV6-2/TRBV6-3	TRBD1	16	TGTGCCAGCAGTCTTACAGGGGGCCGTGACCAAGAGACCCAGTACTTC	CASSLTGGRDQETQYF
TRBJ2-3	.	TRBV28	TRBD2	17	TGTGCCAGCTCCGGAGCGGCTAGCGGGTTTCCCACAGATACGCAGTATTTT	CASSGAASGFPTDTQYF
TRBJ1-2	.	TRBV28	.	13	TGTGCCACGACCCTCGGCGGGTACTATGGCTACACCTTC	CATTLGGYYGYTF
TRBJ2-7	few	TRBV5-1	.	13	TGCGCCAGCAGCCCCGCCCCATCCTACGAGCAGTACTTC	CASSPAPSYEQYF
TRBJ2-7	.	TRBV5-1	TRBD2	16	TGCGCCAGCAGCTTGTTGACTAGCGGGAGCCCCTACGAGCAGTACTTC	CASSLLTSGSPYEQYF
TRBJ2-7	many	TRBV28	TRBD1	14	TGTGCCAGCAGAACGACAGGGTTTGGCTACGAGCAGTACTTC	CASRTTGFGYEQYF
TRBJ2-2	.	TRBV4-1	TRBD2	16	TGCGCCAGCAGCCCAGCGGGAGGCGGATTCACCGGGGAGCTGTTTTTT	CASSPAGGGFTGELFF
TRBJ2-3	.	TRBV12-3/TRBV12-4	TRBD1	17	TGTGCCAGCAGTTTGAGCACAACAGGGGATTGGACAGATACGCAGTATTTT	CASSLSTTGDWTDTQYF
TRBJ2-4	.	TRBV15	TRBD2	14	TGTGCCACCTCCAAAGGGGAGGGTCGGAACATTCAGTACTTC	CATSKGEGRNIQYF
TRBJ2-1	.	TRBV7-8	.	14	TGTGCCAGCTGGGGAGGAGCGGAGGACAATGAGCAGTTCTTC	CASWGGAEDNEQFF
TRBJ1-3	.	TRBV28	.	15	TGTGCCACTTCGGGCAGGGAGGTTACTGGAAACACCATATATTTT	CATSGREVTGNTIYF
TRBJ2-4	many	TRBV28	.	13	TGTGCCAGCAGCGTACCGACTACAAACATTCAGTACTTC	CASSVPTTNIQYF
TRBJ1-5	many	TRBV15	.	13	TGTGCCACCAGCAGAGAGGGCGGTCAGCCCCAGCATTTT	CATSREGGQPQHF
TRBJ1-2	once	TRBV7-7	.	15	TGTGCTAGCAGCTTAGGGAGGAAACACAACTATGGCTACACCTTC	CASSLGRKHNYGYTF
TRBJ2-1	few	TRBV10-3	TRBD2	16	TGTGCCATCAGTGAGCGGGGGACTAGCGGGGACAATGAGCAGTTCTTC	CAISERGTSGDNEQFF
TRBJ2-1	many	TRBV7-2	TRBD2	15	TGTGCCAGCAGCTCCCAGCGGGAGGGGTACAATGAGCAGTTCTTC	CASSSQREGYNEQFF